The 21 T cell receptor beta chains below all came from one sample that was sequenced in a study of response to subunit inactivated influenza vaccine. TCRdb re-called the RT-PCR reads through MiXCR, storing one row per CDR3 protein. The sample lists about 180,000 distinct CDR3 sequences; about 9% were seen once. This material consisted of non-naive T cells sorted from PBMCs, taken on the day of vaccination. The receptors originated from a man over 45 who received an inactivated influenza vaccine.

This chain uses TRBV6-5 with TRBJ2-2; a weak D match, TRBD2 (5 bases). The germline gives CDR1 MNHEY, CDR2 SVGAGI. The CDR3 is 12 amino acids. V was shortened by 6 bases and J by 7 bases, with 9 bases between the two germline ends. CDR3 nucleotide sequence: TGTGCCAGCAGGAGGGTGGGCGGGGAGCTGTTTTTT. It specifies CASRRVGGELFF.

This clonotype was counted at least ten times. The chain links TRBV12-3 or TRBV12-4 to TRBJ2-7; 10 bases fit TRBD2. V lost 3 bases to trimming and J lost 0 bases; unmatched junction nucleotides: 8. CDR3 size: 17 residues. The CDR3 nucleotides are TGTGCCAGCAGTTTGACGGGACTAGCGAGGGGCTCCTACGAGCAGTACTTC. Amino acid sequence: CASSLTGLARGSYEQYF.

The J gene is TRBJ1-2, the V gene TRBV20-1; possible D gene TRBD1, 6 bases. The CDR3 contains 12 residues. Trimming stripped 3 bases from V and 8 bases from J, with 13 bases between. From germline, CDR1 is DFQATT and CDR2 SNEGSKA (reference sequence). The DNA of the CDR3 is TGCAGTGCTAGCCGGGTTGGGGGCGGCTACACCTTC. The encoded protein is CSASRVGGGYTF.

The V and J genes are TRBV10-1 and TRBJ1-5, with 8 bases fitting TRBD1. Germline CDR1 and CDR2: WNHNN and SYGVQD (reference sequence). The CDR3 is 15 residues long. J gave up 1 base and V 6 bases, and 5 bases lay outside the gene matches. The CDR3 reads CASREGQGSNQPQHF. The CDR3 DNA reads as TGCGCCAGCAGAGAAGGACAGGGAAGCAATCAGCCCCAGCATTTT.

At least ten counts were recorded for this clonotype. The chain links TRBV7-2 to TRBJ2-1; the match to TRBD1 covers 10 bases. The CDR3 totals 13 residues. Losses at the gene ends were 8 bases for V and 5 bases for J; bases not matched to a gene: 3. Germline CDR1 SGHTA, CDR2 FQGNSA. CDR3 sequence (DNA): TGTGCCAGCGGACAGGGGGGGAACAATGAGCAGTTCTTC. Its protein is CASGQGGNNEQFF.

Here the CDR3 reads CASSSRQNTEAFF. The CDR3 DNA reads as TGTGCCAGCAGTTCGCGACAGAACACTGAAGCTTTCTTT. The chain links TRBV6-2 or TRBV6-3 to TRBJ1-1; D gene ambiguous. Trimming shortened V by 4 bases and J by 1 base, and 7 bases separated the two germline ends. The CDR3 loop spans 13 amino acids. CDR1 and CDR2 from the germline V gene are MNHEY and SVGEGT.

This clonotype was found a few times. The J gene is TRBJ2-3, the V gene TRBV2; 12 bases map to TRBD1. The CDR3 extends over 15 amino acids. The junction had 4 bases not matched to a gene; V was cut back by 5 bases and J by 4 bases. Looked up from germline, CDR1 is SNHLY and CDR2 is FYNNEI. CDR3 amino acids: CASSPRDRGPDTQYF. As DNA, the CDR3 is TGTGCCAGCAGTCCCCGGGACAGGGGGCCAGATACGCAGTATTTT.

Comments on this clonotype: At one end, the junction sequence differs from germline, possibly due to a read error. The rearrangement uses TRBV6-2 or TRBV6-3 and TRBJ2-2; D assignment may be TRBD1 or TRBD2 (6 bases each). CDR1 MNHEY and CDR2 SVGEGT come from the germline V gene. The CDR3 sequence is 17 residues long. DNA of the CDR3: TGTGCCAGCAGTTACCTTTCGGGGGCCCCGAACGCCGGGGAGCTGTTTTTT. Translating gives CASSYLSGAPNAGELFF.

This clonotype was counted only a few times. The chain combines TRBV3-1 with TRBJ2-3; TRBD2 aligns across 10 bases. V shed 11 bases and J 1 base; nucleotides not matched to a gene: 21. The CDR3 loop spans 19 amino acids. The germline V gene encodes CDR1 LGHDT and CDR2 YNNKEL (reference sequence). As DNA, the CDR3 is TGTGCCTTCTGTTTTTTTCCTAGCGGGAGACGGGATCGCACAGATACGCAGTATTTT. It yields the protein CAFCFFPSGRRDRTDTQYF.

The CDR3, as DNA: TGTGCCAGCTCACCTCAGGACTCTAGCACAGATACGCAGTATTTT. Translating it yields CASSPQDSSTDTQYF. V is TRBV18 and J is TRBJ2-3, with a tentative D call TRBD2 (5 bases). The CDR3 has 15 residues. The germline gives CDR1 KGHSH, CDR2 LQKENI. Trimming shortened V by 3 bases and J by 0 bases, and 10 bases separated the two germline ends. The full variable domain, in which reference TRBV18 and TRBJ2-3 provide the parts outside the CDR3, is NAGVMQNPRHLVRRRGQEARLRCSPMKGHSHVYWYRQLPEEGLKFMVYLQKENIIDESGMPKERFSAEFPKEGPSILRIQQVVRGDSAAYFCASSPQDSSTDTQYFGPGTRLTVL.

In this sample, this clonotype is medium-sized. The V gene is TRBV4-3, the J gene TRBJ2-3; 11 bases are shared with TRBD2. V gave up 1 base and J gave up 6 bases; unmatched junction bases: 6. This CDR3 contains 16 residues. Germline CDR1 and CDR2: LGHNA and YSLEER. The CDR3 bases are TGCGCCAGCAGCCAAGGCAGTAGCGGGGGGGCCGATACGCAGTATTTT. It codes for CASSQGSSGGADTQYF.

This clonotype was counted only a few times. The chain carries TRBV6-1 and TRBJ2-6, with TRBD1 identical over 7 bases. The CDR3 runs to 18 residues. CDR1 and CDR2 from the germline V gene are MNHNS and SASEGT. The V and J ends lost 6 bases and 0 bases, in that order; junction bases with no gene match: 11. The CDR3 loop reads CASRVDRTLHSGANVLTF. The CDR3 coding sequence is TGTGCCAGCAGGGTGGACAGGACCCTCCACTCTGGGGCCAACGTCCTGACTTTC.

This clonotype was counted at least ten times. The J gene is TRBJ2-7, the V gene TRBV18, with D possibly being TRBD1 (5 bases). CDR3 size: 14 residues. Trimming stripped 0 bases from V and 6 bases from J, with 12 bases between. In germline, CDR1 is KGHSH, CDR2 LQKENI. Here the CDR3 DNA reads TGTGCCAGCTCACCACCCAGGGTTGGAAGCGAGCAGTACTTC. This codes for CASSPPRVGSEQYF.

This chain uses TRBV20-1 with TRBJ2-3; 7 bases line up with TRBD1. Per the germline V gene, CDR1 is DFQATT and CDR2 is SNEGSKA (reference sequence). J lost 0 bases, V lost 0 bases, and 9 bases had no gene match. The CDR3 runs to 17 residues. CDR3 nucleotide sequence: TGCAGTGCTAGAGATGACCGAACGACAGGGAGCACAGATACGCAGTATTTT. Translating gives CSARDDRTTGSTDTQYF.

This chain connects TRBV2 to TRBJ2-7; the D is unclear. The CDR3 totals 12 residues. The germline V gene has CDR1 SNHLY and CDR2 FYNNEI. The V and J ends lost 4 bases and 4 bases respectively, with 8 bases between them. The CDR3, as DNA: TGTGCCAGCAGTGTTGACGATTACGAGCAGTACTTC. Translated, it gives CASSVDDYEQYF.

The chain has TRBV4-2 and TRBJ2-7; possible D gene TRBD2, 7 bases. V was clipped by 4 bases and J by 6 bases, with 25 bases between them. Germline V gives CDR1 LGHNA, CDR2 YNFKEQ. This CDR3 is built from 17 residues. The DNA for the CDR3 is TGTGCCAGCAGCCGCGTATTGCCGGGACACGGGGAGGGCGAGCAGTACTTC. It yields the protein CASSRVLPGHGEGEQYF.

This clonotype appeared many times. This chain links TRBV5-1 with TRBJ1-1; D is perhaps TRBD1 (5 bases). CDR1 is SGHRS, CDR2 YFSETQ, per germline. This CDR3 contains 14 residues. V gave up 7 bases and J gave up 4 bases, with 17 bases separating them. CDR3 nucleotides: TGCGCCAGCGTTTCCAGGGCAAACCCCACTGAAGCTTTCTTT. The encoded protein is CASVSRANPTEAFF.

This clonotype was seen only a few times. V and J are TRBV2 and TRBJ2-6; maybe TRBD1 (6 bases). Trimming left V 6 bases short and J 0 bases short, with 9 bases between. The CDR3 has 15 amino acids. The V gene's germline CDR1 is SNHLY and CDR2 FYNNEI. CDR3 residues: CASRTGFSGANVLTF. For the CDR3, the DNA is TGTGCCAGCAGGACAGGTTTCTCTGGGGCCAACGTCCTGACTTTC.

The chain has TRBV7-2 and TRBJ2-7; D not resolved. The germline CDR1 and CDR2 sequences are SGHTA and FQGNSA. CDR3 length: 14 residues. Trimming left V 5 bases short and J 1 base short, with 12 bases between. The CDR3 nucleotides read TGTGCCAGCAGCCCCGATCTGCCGTCCTACGAGCAGTACTTC. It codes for CASSPDLPSYEQYF.

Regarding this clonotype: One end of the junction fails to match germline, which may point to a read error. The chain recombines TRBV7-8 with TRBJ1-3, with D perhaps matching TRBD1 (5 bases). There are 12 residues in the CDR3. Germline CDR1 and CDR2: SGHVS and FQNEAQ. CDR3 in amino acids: CASSTRAGDLFF. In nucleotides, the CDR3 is TGTGCCAGCAGCACCAGGGCGGGCGACCTTTTTTTT.

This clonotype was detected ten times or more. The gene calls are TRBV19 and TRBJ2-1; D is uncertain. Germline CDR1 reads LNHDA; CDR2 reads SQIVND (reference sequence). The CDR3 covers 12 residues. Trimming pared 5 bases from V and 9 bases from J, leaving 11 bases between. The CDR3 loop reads CASSLPWGEQFF. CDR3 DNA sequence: TGTGCCAGTAGTCTCCCATGGGGTGAGCAGTTCTTC.